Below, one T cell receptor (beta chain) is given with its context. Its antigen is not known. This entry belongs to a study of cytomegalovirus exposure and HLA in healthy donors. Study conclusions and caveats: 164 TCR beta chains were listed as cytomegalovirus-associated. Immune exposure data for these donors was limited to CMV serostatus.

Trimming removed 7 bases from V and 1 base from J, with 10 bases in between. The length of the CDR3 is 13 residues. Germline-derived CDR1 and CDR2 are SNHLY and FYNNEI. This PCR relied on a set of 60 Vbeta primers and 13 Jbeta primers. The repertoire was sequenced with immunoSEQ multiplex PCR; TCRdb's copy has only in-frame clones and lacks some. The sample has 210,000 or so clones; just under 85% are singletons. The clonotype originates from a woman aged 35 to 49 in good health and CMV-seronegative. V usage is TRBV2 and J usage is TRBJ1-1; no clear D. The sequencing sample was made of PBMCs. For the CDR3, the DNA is TGTGCCAGCAAGGTAAACAGGAACACTGAAGCTTTCTTT. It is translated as CASKVNRNTEAFF.